Following are 22 T cell receptor beta chains from one sample sequenced in a study of PD-1 and CTLA-4 blockade in melanoma. Sequencing used immunoSEQ multiplex PCR; TCRdb keeps in-frame clones, though not all of them. The sample has approximately 17,000 clones; 65% to 75% are singletons. Sequencing used CD8+ T cells from peripheral blood, obtained before anti-PD-1 treatment. The receptors derive from a human donor with melanoma.

The chain couples TRBV30 to TRBJ1-2; tentatively, D is TRBD1 (5 bases). The length of the CDR3 is 14 residues. The V and J ends lost 0 bases and 6 bases respectively, with 14 bases between them. Germline CDR1 GTSNPN, CDR2 SVGIG (reference sequence). CDR3 DNA sequence: TGTGCCTGGAGTGTGGCTGGGAAAGGGGATGGCTACACCTTC. Its protein product is CAWSVAGKGDGYTF.

V is TRBV19 and J is TRBJ1-2, with TRBD1 matching over 7 bases. With V trimmed by 6 bases and J by 5 bases, 6 bases remained unmatched. Per the germline V gene, CDR1 is LNHDA and CDR2 is SQIVND (reference sequence). This CDR3 comprises 13 residues. CDR3 nucleotides: TGTGCCAGTAGCCCGACAGGGCTTTATGGCTACACCTTC. Protein sequence: CASSPTGLYGYTF.

This clone was seen a few times. The J gene is TRBJ1-1, the V gene TRBV13; no clear D. The CDR3 sequence is 11 residues long. V lost 5 bases and J 3 bases, leaving 4 bases between the germline ends. Per germline, CDR1 PRHDT and CDR2 FYEKMQ (reference sequence). The CDR3 coding sequence is TGTGCCAGCAGCCCCTACACTGAAGCTTTCTTT. Translating gives CASSPYTEAFF.

This chain joins TRBV4-1 and TRBJ1-6, with a possible D match to TRBD1 (5 bases). The ends were cut back, 1 base at V and 6 bases at J, with 7 bases in the middle. CDR1 is MGHRA and CDR2 is YSYEKL in the germline V gene. The CDR3 contains 14 residues. The CDR3, as DNA: TGCGCCAGCAGCCAAGGACAGATTAATTCACCCCTCCACTTT. It encodes CASSQGQINSPLHF.

The gene calls are TRBV7-2 and TRBJ2-5; D possibly corresponds to TRBD2 (5 bases). Germline V lookup: CDR1 SGHTA, CDR2 FQGNSA. The CDR3 consists of 11 residues. The ends were cut back, 5 bases at V and 7 bases at J, with 8 bases in the middle. The CDR3, as DNA: TGTGCCAGCAGCCCGGGGTGGACCCAGTACTTC. Encoded protein: CASSPGWTQYF.

The chain couples TRBV29-1 to TRBJ1-1; the D gene is possibly TRBD1 (6 bases). With 6 bases removed from V and 5 bases from J, the gap between germline ends came to 13 bases. This CDR3 has 12 amino acids. Germline loops: CDR1 SQVTM, CDR2 ANQGSEA. The CDR3 sequence: CSVPGASTEAFF. CDR3 sequence (DNA): TGCAGCGTGCCAGGGGCGAGTACTGAAGCTTTCTTT.

This clone was seen a single time. The rearrangement links TRBV5-4 to TRBJ1-6; 8 bases match TRBD1. Germline V gene sequence: CDR1 SGHNT, CDR2 YYREEE (reference sequence). The CDR3 extends over 16 amino acids. The V and J ends lost 0 bases and 7 bases, in that order; junction bases with no gene match: 6. This chain's CDR3 is CASSLAGQGGNSPLHF. CDR3 bases: TGTGCCAGCAGCTTGGCCGGACAGGGTGGAAATTCACCCCTCCACTTT.

The chain carries TRBV10-3 and TRBJ1-1; D gene uncertain. From germline, CDR1 is ENHRY and CDR2 SYGVKD. Trimming took 4 bases from V and 7 from J, leaving 16 bases between them. The CDR3 runs to 14 residues. The CDR3 region is CAISGASGSREAFF. For the CDR3, the DNA is TGTGCCATCAGTGGGGCCTCCGGGTCGCGTGAAGCTTTCTTT.

Only a few counts were recorded for this clone. The chain uses TRBV3-1 (or the pseudogene TRBV3-2) and TRBJ1-2; no definite D call. Germline V CDR1 and CDR2: LGHDT, YNNKEL (reference sequence). V shed 1 base and J shed 1 base, with 13 bases lying between them. This CDR3 has 16 amino acids. CDR3 sequence: CASSQVSSEINYGYTF. The CDR3 nucleotides are TGTGCCAGCAGCCAAGTTTCTTCAGAGATTAACTATGGCTACACCTTC.

The chain uses TRBV11-2 and TRBJ2-7; D is possibly TRBD1 (5 bases). Germline V gene lookup returns CDR1 SGHAT and CDR2 FQNNGV. Between the trimmed V and J ends, which lost 1 base and 5 bases, there was a span of 18 bases. This CDR3 has 16 residues. The CDR3 nucleotides are TGTGCCAGCAGCTTAGTTGTGGTGGCAGGGCTCGACGAGCAGTACTTC. It encodes CASSLVVVAGLDEQYF.

The V call is TRBV6-2 or TRBV6-3, the J call TRBJ2-3, with D unclear. The V and J ends lost 0 bases and 4 bases respectively, with 20 bases between them. The germline V gene has CDR1 MNHEY and CDR2 SVGEGT. This CDR3 has 18 residues. Here the CDR3 DNA reads TGTGCCAGCAGTTACTCCCCCTCGGAAGGGTGGAAAGCAGATACGCAGTATTTT. This translates into CASSYSPSEGWKADTQYF.

V gene TRBV6-4 combines with J gene TRBJ2-1; 8 nucleotides align to TRBD2. CDR3 length: 18 amino acids. V shed 3 bases and J 0 bases; nucleotides not matched to a gene: 10. Germline V CDR1 and CDR2: MRHNA, SNTAGT. DNA for the CDR3: TGTGCCAGCAGTGAGGGGGGCATAGCGGGGTACTCCTACAATGAGCAGTTCTTC. Translating it yields CASSEGGIAGYSYNEQFF.

V and J are TRBV28 and TRBJ2-7; 7 nucleotides match TRBD1. V lost 5 bases, J lost 7 bases, and 2 bases stayed unmatched. Germline V gene lookup returns CDR1 MDHEN and CDR2 SYDVKM. This CDR3 has 11 residues. CDR3 DNA: TGTGCCAGCAGTGACAGGGTAGAGCAGTACTTC. Its protein product is CASSDRVEQYF.

Here the CDR3 DNA reads TGTGCCAGCAGCTTAGATCGGGAGACCCAGTACTTC. Translating it yields CASSLDRETQYF. The chain combines TRBV11-1 with TRBJ2-5; D unclear. V lost 1 base and J lost 5, with 5 bases in between. This CDR3 region has 12 residues. The V gene's germline CDR1 is SGHAT and CDR2 FQDESV (reference sequence).

The rearrangement joins TRBV7-2 to TRBJ2-7; the D gene is possibly TRBD2 (5 bases). The CDR3 is made up of 16 amino acids. In germline, CDR1 is SGHTA, CDR2 FQGNSA. V shed 1 base and J shed 0 bases, with 13 bases lying between them. CDR3: CASSLGTRGSSYEQYF. CDR3 sequence (DNA): TGTGCCAGCAGCTTAGGTACTAGAGGGAGCTCCTACGAGCAGTACTTC.

The chain employs TRBV28 and TRBJ1-1; D is uncertain. The CDR3 totals 15 residues. From germline, CDR1 is MDHEN and CDR2 SYDVKM. The V end was cut by 3 bases, the J end by 4 bases, with 15 bases between. CDR3 nucleotides: TGTGCCAGCAGTTTCGGTTCGGGAGTCGGCACTGAAGCTTTCTTT. Encoded protein: CASSFGSGVGTEAFF.

This clone was detected once. The rearrangement links TRBV27 to TRBJ2-1; perhaps D is TRBD1 or TRBD2 (5 bases each). This CDR3 is 14 amino acids long. Germline-derived CDR1 and CDR2 are MNHEY and SMNVEV (reference sequence). The V and J ends lost 4 bases and 4 bases respectively, with 11 bases between them. DNA for the CDR3: TGTGCCAGCAGTTCCGGGACCCCGTACAATGAGCAGTTCTTC. This encodes CASSSGTPYNEQFF.

CDR3 sequence (DNA): TGTGCCAGCAGCTTACACGAGTGGGCGGGGTACTACGAGCAGTACTTC. This encodes CASSLHEWAGYYEQYF. The V gene is TRBV13, the J gene TRBJ2-7; perhaps TRBD2 as D (6 bases). Germline CDR1 PRHDT, CDR2 FYEKMQ (reference sequence). With 2 bases removed from V and 3 bases from J, the gap between germline ends came to 17 bases. This CDR3 is 16 amino acids long.

J is TRBJ2-5 and V is TRBV4-1, with 10 bases matching TRBD2. Germline trimming cut 0 bases from V and 14 bases from J; bases unmatched to any gene: 6. Germline V CDR1 and CDR2: MGHRA, YSYEKL. The CDR3 loop spans 13 amino acids. The CDR3, as DNA: TGCGCCAGCAGCCAAGATATCGGACTAGCGGAATACTTC. Encoded protein: CASSQDIGLAEYF.

The chain recombines TRBV6-4 with TRBJ1-6; maybe TRBD1 (5 bases). V was trimmed by 0 bases and J by 7 bases, leaving 10 bases between them. Germline V gene sequence: CDR1 MRHNA, CDR2 SNTAGT. This CDR3 is built from 15 residues. This CDR3 reads CASSDSGGWNSPLHF. The CDR3 region has the DNA TGTGCCAGCAGTGACTCCGGGGGGTGGAATTCACCCCTCCACTTT.

In this sample, this clone turned up once. The chain links TRBV12-5 to TRBJ1-1, with TRBD1 identical over 8 bases. The junction had 10 bases not matched to a gene; V was cut back by 3 bases and J by 1 base. The CDR3 length is 17 residues. Per the germline V gene, CDR1 is LGHNT and CDR2 is FRNRAP. CDR3 bases: TGTGCTAGTGGTTTCCTTACCCAGGGGGCGCGGAACACTGAAGCTTTCTTT. Protein: CASGFLTQGARNTEAFF.

The J gene is TRBJ2-1, the V gene TRBV9; 11 positions match TRBD2. With 4 bases clipped from V and 1 base from J, the junction kept 1 base outside the gene matches. The CDR3 contains 15 residues. Germline CDR1 and CDR2: SGDLS and YYNGEE. This CDR3 is CASSIAGGSYNEQFF. DNA for the CDR3: TGTGCCAGCAGCATAGCGGGAGGGTCCTACAATGAGCAGTTCTTC.